This T cell receptor beta chain was profiled in a study of high-grade serous ovarian cancer treatment subgroups. On the study more broadly: Mean per sample: around 13,000 reads, 6,000 to 8,000 unique TCR beta rearrangements. Study outcomes and limitations: Bulk tumor TCR sequencing gave no spatial information. Tumors within one patient showed repertoire similarity of about 0.11 to 0.79.

Tumor samples were taken before definitive surgery or chemotherapy. The table came from immunoSEQ multiplex PCR; TCRdb's copy has only in-frame clones and leaves some out. The sample records 10,000 to 15,000 clones, over 75% being singletons. To note about this clone: Its target is unknown.

CDR1 and CDR2 (germline): MNHEY, SVGAGI. The CDR3 runs 15 residues. V lost 2 bases to trimming and J lost 8 bases, with 13 bases between them. The TCR comes from a human donor with high-grade serous ovarian cancer. The sequenced sample consisted of tumor tissue. The chain employs TRBV6-5 and TRBJ1-6, with D perhaps TRBD1 (6 bases). In DNA form, the CDR3 reads TGTGCCAGCAGTTACACTACTAACAGGGATTCACCCCTCCACTTT. It encodes CASSYTTNRDSPLHF.